Here is one T cell receptor beta chain with its context. This sample is part of a study of blood T cell repertoires in COVID-19. Study summary: The United States, Italy and Spain supplied acute and convalescent COVID-19 samples.

How the authors handled the data: Nucleated cell number was recorded as an estimate derived from reference gene primer amplification. Clones were sequenced by immunoSEQ multiplex PCR, and TCRdb holds only the in-frame ones, with some missing. For V, J and clone size, that table is used; D and trimming come from the DNA. The profile shows 50,000 or so clones, roughly 85% of them singletons. Looked up from germline, CDR1 is SGHDN and CDR2 is FVKESK. This CDR3 has 15 amino acids. Trimming removed 0 bases at V and 4 bases at J, with 12 bases between. This receptor was taken from a man aged 70-80 years with acute or convalescent COVID-19. The material sequenced was peripheral blood. This sequence joins TRBV14 and TRBJ1-2, with D unclear. The CDR3 bases are TGTGCCAGCAGCCAAGATAGTCGGCCGGGCTATGGCTACACCTTC. This encodes CASSQDSRPGYGYTF.